The T cell receptor beta chain described here comes from a study of blood T cell repertoires in COVID-19. Turning to the study itself: From the United States, Italy and Spain came samples of acute and convalescent COVID-19. Sources were T cells, B-cell-depleted T cells, or PBMCs; the material itself was cDNA or gDNA.

The germline V gene has CDR1 LGHNA and CDR2 YNFKEQ. V gave up 2 bases and J gave up 0 bases, with 6 bases separating them. The CDR3 runs 14 residues. Original handling: Nucleated cell number was recorded as an estimate derived from reference gene primer amplification. TCRdb's table, derived via immunoSEQ multiplex PCR, lists solely in-frame clones and lacks some. Clone size and V and J calls were adopted from that table, with D and trimming inferred from the DNA. The repertoire has some 52,000 clones, approximately 89% of them found once; the top ten carry around 5.1%. The sample comprised peripheral blood. The chain has TRBV4-2 and TRBJ2-3; D not resolved. The receptor was derived from a man aged 55-75 years with active COVID-19. The CDR3 DNA follows: TGTGCCAGCAGCCAACGACAAAGCACAGATACGCAGTATTTT. Its translation: CASSQRQSTDTQYF.